This T cell receptor beta chain was captured by sequencing in a study of identical twins. Study-level results: Those out-of-frame alpha sequences shared by twins showed an excess of low generation probability. Within cord blood, abundant beta clonotypes carried fewer insertions, but memory repertoires showed no such trend.

From germline, CDR1 is SGHRS and CDR2 YFSETQ. CDR3 length: 17 amino acids. V shed 0 bases and J 9 bases; nucleotides not matched to a gene: 11. Concerning this clonotype itself: What it binds is not known.

TCRdb itself ran the 5' RACE reads through MiXCR, one entry per CDR3 protein. This sample carries around 530,000 distinct CDR3 sequences, 15% of them seen once, and the ten largest clones take about 0.47%. This sample also belongs to another study, concerning yellow fever vaccine responses in identical twins.

The receptor's source is a woman aged 18 to 35 in good health. J is TRBJ1-6 and V is TRBV5-1, with 8 bases identical to TRBD1. The sample comprised CD4+ T cells sorted from blood. The CDR3 protein is CASSLAGTGTGASPLHF. CDR3 coding DNA: TGCGCCAGCAGCTTGGCCGGTACCGGGACAGGTGCTTCACCCCTCCACTTT.